Each of the 27 T cell receptor beta chains below was sequenced from the same sample in a study of read filtering for tumor transcriptome and immune sequencing. Molecular barcoded adaptors covering alpha/delta and beta/gamma chains were used on about 390 ng RNA. TCRdb reanalysed the reads using MiXCR and keeps one entry per CDR3 protein. The table shows under 40,000 distinct CDR3 sequences, with approximately 14% occurring only once. The sample comprised a population of CD138-negative cells sorted from bone marrow. The receptor source for this set is a donor at least 40 years old with multiple myeloma.

At least ten counts were recorded for this clonotype. The rearrangement links TRBV6-2 or TRBV6-3 to TRBJ2-5, with 7 bases identical to TRBD1. The CDR3 is 13 amino acids. CDR1 MNHEY and CDR2 SVGEGT come from the germline V gene. J lost 7 bases, V lost 6 bases, and 8 bases had no gene match. CDR3 sequence reads: CASRRQGRPTQYF. The CDR3, as DNA: TGTGCCAGCAGGCGACAGGGTCGGCCGACCCAGTACTTC.

J is TRBJ1-4 and V is TRBV29-1; a possible D gene is TRBD1 (6 bases). The CDR3 is made up of 11 amino acids. V was clipped by 6 bases and J by 16 bases, with 18 bases between them. Germline-derived CDR1 and CDR2 are SQVTM and ANQGSEA. CDR3 region: CSVRSGVERFF. Here the CDR3 DNA reads TGCAGCGTCCGGTCAGGGGTAGAACGGTTTTTT. Together with reference TRBV29-1 and TRBJ1-4, the CDR3 gives the full variable domain: SAVISQKPSRDICQRGTSLTIQCQVDSQVTMMFWYRQQPGQSLTLIATANQGSEATYESGFVIDKFPISRPNLTFSTLTVSNMSPEDSSIYLCSVRSGVERFFGSGTQLSVL.

The table lists this clonotype with many counts. The genes are TRBV3-1 and TRBJ1-5; D remains unclear. Germline V gene lookup returns CDR1 LGHDT and CDR2 YNNKEL (reference sequence). V gave up 0 bases and J gave up 4 bases, with 10 bases separating them. The CDR3 consists of 15 residues. For the CDR3, the DNA is TGTGCCAGCAGCCAAGAAGGAGGGATTAATCAGCCCCAGCATTTT. Protein: CASSQEGGINQPQHF.

In the case of this clonotype: The CDR3 ends on some other residue instead of the conserved phenylalanine or tryptophan, so this is likely a read error. The rearrangement links TRBV6-5 to TRBJ2-1, with 8 bases that match TRBD1. Looked up from germline, CDR1 is MNHEY and CDR2 is SVGAGI. CDR3 length: 16 amino acids. This chain's CDR3 is CAGSYSVGQGANEQFL. The CDR3 bases are TGTGCCGGCAGTTACTCGGTAGGGCAGGGGGCGAATGAGCAGTTCCTC.

In this sample, this clonotype turned up many times. The V call is TRBV7-8, the J call TRBJ2-7, with 8 bases matching TRBD2. Germline loops: CDR1 SGHVS, CDR2 FQNEAQ. Trimming at V came to 1 base and at J to 4 bases, leaving 9 bases not matched to a gene. This CDR3 has 16 amino acids. CDR3 DNA sequence: TGTGCCAGCAGCTTAGTTCGCGGGGGGCCGGATTACGAGCAGTACTTC. Protein: CASSLVRGGPDYEQYF.

This clonotype was seen ten or more times. The genes are TRBV29-1 and TRBJ2-7; 9 bases are shared with TRBD1. The CDR3 extends over 15 amino acids. With V trimmed by 2 bases and J by 0 bases, 5 bases remained unmatched. CDR1 and CDR2 from the germline V gene are SQVTM and ANQGSEA. For the CDR3, the DNA is TGCAGCGTTGAACTCTTGGACAGGGGCTCCTACGAGCAGTACTTC. Amino acid sequence: CSVELLDRGSYEQYF.

At least ten counts were recorded for this clonotype. The chain recombines TRBV20-1 with TRBJ1-4; D gene unclear. V lost 0 bases and J lost 12, with 14 bases in between. This CDR3 has 13 residues. CDR1 is DFQATT and CDR2 is SNEGSKA in the germline V gene (reference sequence). The CDR3 sequence is CSARDLQAAELFF. The CDR3 DNA follows: TGCAGTGCTAGAGACCTGCAGGCAGCAGAACTGTTTTTT.

Comments on this clonotype: Being one base from a much bigger clone, this may be a read error. The chain has TRBV6-1 and TRBJ1-3; tentative D call: TRBD1 (6 bases). CDR1 is MNHNS and CDR2 is SASEGT in the germline V gene. This CDR3 contains 15 residues. CDR3 sequence (DNA): TGTGCCAGCTGTGAGTTTACAGGGCTGGGAAACACCATATATTTT. Translated: CASCEFTGLGNTIYF.

J is TRBJ1-5 and V is TRBV6-2 or TRBV6-3; D is perhaps TRBD1 (6 bases). The CDR3 sequence is 17 residues long. Deletions cut 6 bases from V and 0 bases from J, with 18 bases between. Per the germline V gene, CDR1 is MNHEY and CDR2 is SVGEGT. CDR3 nucleotide sequence: TGTGCCAGCAGGAAGTGGGACATAACCCTTAGCAATCAGCCCCAGCATTTT. This gives the protein CASRKWDITLSNQPQHF.

This clonotype was detected many times. The gene calls are TRBV6-1 and TRBJ1-1; 7 bases fit TRBD1. V dropped 6 bases and J dropped 0; count of bases not matched to a gene: 1. Per the germline V gene, CDR1 is MNHNS and CDR2 is SASEGT. The length of the CDR3 is 13 residues. CDR3 loop: CASRGQMNTEAFF. For the CDR3, the DNA is TGTGCCAGCAGGGGACAGATGAACACTGAAGCTTTCTTT.

This clonotype was picked up many times. The chain couples TRBV5-1 to TRBJ2-1; D is possibly TRBD1 or TRBD2 (5 bases each). The CDR3 totals 17 residues. CDR1 and CDR2 from the germline V gene are SGHRS and YFSETQ. The V and J ends lost 1 base and 4 bases respectively, with 18 bases between them. The DNA for the CDR3 is TGCGCCAGCAGCTTGAGGTTCTTCCAGGGACCTTACAATGAGCAGTTCTTC. Residues: CASSLRFFQGPYNEQFF.

The table lists this clonotype with many counts. This chain uses TRBV6-6 with TRBJ2-1; D gene unclear. Germline V gene data show CDR1 as MNHNY and CDR2 as SVGAGI (reference sequence). This CDR3 has 14 residues. The V end was cut by 10 bases, the J end by 7 bases, with 20 bases between. The CDR3 DNA reads as TGTGCCACCTCGCCCGGAACTCGTGGTAATGAGCAGTTCTTC. This gives the protein CATSPGTRGNEQFF.

This clonotype was counted ten times or more. The rearrangement links TRBV4-3 to TRBJ1-5; D ambiguous. Trimming removed 1 base from V and 2 bases from J, with 9 bases in between. CDR3 length: 15 residues. Germline CDR1 reads LGHNA; CDR2 reads YSLEER. The CDR3 is CASSQGDGGNQPQHF. CDR3 in DNA: TGCGCCAGCAGCCAAGGAGACGGTGGCAATCAGCCCCAGCATTTT.

This clonotype was counted a few times. CDR3 sequence (DNA): TGTGCCAGCAAGACCGGGACAGGGCCTGAAGCTTTCTTT. It is translated as CASKTGTGPEAFF. This rearrangement joins TRBV28 to TRBJ1-1, with 9 bases identical to TRBD1. J was trimmed by 6 bases and V by 7 bases; bases with no gene match: 6. CDR1 and CDR2 from the germline V gene are MDHEN and SYDVKM. There are 13 residues in the CDR3.

This clonotype was recorded many times. J is TRBJ2-1 and V is TRBV20-1; the match to TRBD2 covers 7 bases. The CDR3 has 13 residues. V dropped 5 bases and J dropped 3; count of bases not matched to a gene: 4. Germline CDR1 is DFQATT and CDR2 is SNEGSKA (reference sequence). CDR3: CSARSGDYNEQFF. CDR3 DNA sequence: TGCAGTGCTCGGAGCGGGGACTACAATGAGCAGTTCTTC.

This clonotype was found many times. This rearrangement joins TRBV20-1 to TRBJ1-1; no clear D. V gave up 1 base and J gave up 4 bases, with 13 bases separating them. CDR3 length: 14 amino acids. The germline CDR1 and CDR2 sequences are DFQATT and SNEGSKA (reference sequence). The CDR3 DNA follows: TGCAGTGCTAGAGTATCGGGAAGCGGCACTGAAGCTTTCTTT. Translated: CSARVSGSGTEAFF.

This chain joins TRBV6-4 and TRBJ1-1, with TRBD1 identical over 8 bases. CDR3 length: 16 amino acids. V shed 8 bases, J shed 8 bases, and the junction held 19 bases outside the gene matches. CDR1 is MRHNA and CDR2 is SNTAGT in the germline V gene. For the CDR3, the DNA is TGTGCCAGCCCTGTTCAGACAGGGGAGAAATGGGCCGAAGCTTTCTTT. Its protein is CASPVQTGEKWAEAFF.

This clonotype was picked up many times. CDR3: CASGSQGLYTEAFF. The CDR3 DNA is TGTGCCAGCGGATCACAGGGATTGTACACTGAAGCTTTCTTT. The chain combines TRBV6-1 with TRBJ1-1; D may be TRBD1 (6 bases). Germline V lookup: CDR1 MNHNS, CDR2 SASEGT. The V and J ends lost 8 bases and 3 bases respectively, with 16 bases between them. The CDR3 runs to 14 residues.

This clonotype was seen repeatedly, ten times or more. The chain couples TRBV20-1 to TRBJ2-3; 8 bases align to TRBD2. V shed 6 bases, J shed 0 bases, and the junction held 5 bases outside the gene matches. The CDR3 contains 14 residues. Germline lookup yields CDR1 DFQATT and CDR2 SNEGSKA (reference sequence). CDR3 sequence: CSAPLAGSTDTQYF. The CDR3 DNA reads TGCAGTGCCCCCTTAGCGGGGAGCACAGATACGCAGTATTTT.

In this sample, this clonotype turned up many times. V gene TRBV6-5 combines with J gene TRBJ2-1; D is undetermined. The CDR3 length is 13 residues. Germline V lookup: CDR1 MNHEY, CDR2 SVGAGI. Trimming took off 6 bases at V and 0 bases at J, with 6 bases between the two ends. The CDR3 sequence: CASSSFSYNEQFF. The DNA of the CDR3 is TGTGCCAGCAGCTCTTTCTCCTACAATGAGCAGTTCTTC.

This clonotype was seen at least ten times. DNA of the CDR3: TGTGCCAGCAGCTTGCAGGGTCTGAGGGAGACCCAGTACTTC. It is translated as CASSLQGLRETQYF. J is TRBJ2-5 and V is TRBV5-4, with D possibly matching TRBD1 (5 bases). Germline loops: CDR1 SGHNT, CDR2 YYREEE (reference sequence). The CDR3 loop spans 14 amino acids. V lost 1 base and J lost 5, with 12 bases in between. Complete variable domain (other parts from reference TRBV5-4 and TRBJ2-5): ETGVTQSPTHLIKTRGQQVTLRCSSQSGHNTVSWYQQALGQGPQFIFQYYREEENGRGNFPPRFSGLQFPNYSSELNVNALELDDSALYLCASSLQGLRETQYFGPGTRLLVL.

This clonotype was picked up many times. The gene calls are TRBV7-2 and TRBJ2-3; D may be TRBD2 (7 bases). The CDR3 consists of 16 residues. Germline CDR1 reads SGHTA; CDR2 reads FQGNSA. The V end lost 1 base, the J end lost 1 base, and 12 bases lay between the germline ends. In nucleotides, the CDR3 is TGTGCCAGCAGCTTAGTGGGGGGGCCGGGCACAGATACGCAGTATTTT. Amino acids: CASSLVGGPGTDTQYF.

At least ten counts were recorded for this clonotype. The CDR3 sequence is CASSSLGPGTQYF. CDR3 in DNA: TGTGCCAGCAGCTCTCTAGGACCAGGGACCCAGTACTTC. V gene TRBV7-2 combines with J gene TRBJ2-5, with unresolved D. This CDR3 region has 13 residues. The germline V gene encodes CDR1 SGHTA and CDR2 FQGNSA. Trimming stripped 4 bases from V and 7 bases from J, with 13 bases between.

A few counts support this clonotype. V gene TRBV18 combines with J gene TRBJ2-1; unclear D gene. V lost 3 bases to trimming and J lost 5 bases, with 8 bases between them. The CDR3 is 13 amino acids. CDR1 is KGHSH and CDR2 is LQKENI in the germline V gene. The CDR3 DNA reads TGTGCCAGCTCACCTCCATCTCACAATGAGCAGTTCTTC. It yields the protein CASSPPSHNEQFF. The variable domain in full, with the rest retrieved from reference TRBV18 and TRBJ2-1, is NAGVMQNPRHLVRRRGQEARLRCSPMKGHSHVYWYRQLPEEGLKFMVYLQKENIIDESGMPKERFSAEFPKEGPSILRIQQVVRGDSAAYFCASSPPSHNEQFFGPGTRLTVL.

The chain employs TRBV4-3 and TRBJ2-2; 7 positions agree with TRBD1. J lost 9 bases, V lost 4 bases, and 5 bases had no gene match. Germline CDR1 is LGHNA and CDR2 is YSLEER. The CDR3 has 13 residues. The CDR3 spells CASSLDRSRELFF. CDR3 sequence (DNA): TGCGCCAGCAGCCTGGACAGGTCCCGGGAGCTGTTTTTT.

This clonotype was seen more than once but under ten times. V is TRBV29-1 and J is TRBJ2-3; D is undetermined. Germline CDR1 and CDR2: SQVTM and ANQGSEA. The CDR3 is made up of 12 amino acids. The germline V and J ends were trimmed by 3 bases and 3 bases, with 7 bases remaining between them. The CDR3 sequence is CSVETDTDTQYF. The CDR3 DNA reads as TGCAGCGTTGAGACTGATACAGATACGCAGTATTTT.

This clonotype was found many times. The chain joins TRBV6-1 to TRBJ1-1; D is unclear. V was cut by 5 bases and J by 1 base, with 8 bases left in between. Germline V gives CDR1 MNHNS, CDR2 SASEGT. This CDR3 is 13 amino acids long. CDR3 sequence (DNA): TGTGCCAGCAGTTCAACGAGGAACACTGAAGCTTTCTTT. It codes for CASSSTRNTEAFF.